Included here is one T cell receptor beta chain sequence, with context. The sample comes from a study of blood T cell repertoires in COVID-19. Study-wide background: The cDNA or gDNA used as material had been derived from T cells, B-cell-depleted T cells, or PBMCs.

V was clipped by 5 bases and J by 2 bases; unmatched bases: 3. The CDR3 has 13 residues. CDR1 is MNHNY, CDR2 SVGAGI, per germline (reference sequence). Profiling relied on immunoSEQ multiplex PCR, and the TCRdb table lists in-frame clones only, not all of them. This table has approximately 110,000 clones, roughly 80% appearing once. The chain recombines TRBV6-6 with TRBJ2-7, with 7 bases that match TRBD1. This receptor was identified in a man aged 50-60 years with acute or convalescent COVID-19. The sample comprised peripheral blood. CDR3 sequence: CASSPTGPYEQYV. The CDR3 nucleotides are TGTGCCAGCAGTCCGACAGGGCCCTACGAGCAGTACGTC.